Listed below are T cell receptor beta chains from one sample, sequenced in a study of cytomegalovirus exposure and HLA in healthy donors. Data came from immunoSEQ multiplex PCR; TCRdb stores just in-frame clones and leaves some out. The repertoire holds just over 150,000 clones, with 70% to 90% as singletons. The sample was PBMCs. These receptor sequences come from a young man in good health and CMV-seropositive. Each CDR3 is given with its conserved first and last residue. The D gene is left open where the match is weak. Expanded clones get a size class; other rows say once, few or many, or leave the size out.

-	TRBV7-9	-	TRBJ2-3	TGTGCCAGCAGCTTAGCGCCCACAGTTCTGGGAGATACGCAGTATTTT	CASSLAPTVLGDTQYF
TRBD1	TRBV5-1	-	TRBJ1-4	TGCGCCAGCAGCGAGACAGGGGGCAATGAAAAACTGTTTTTT	CASSETGGNEKLFF
TRBD2	TRBV11-3	few	TRBJ2-1	TGTGCCAGCAGCCTATCCGCAGCGGGGGGGCAGAATGAGCAGTTCTTC	CASSLSAAGGQNEQFF
-	TRBV5-1	few	TRBJ1-4	TGCGCCAGCAGGCAGGGTGCCTATAATGAAAAACTGTTTTTT	CASRQGAYNEKLFF
-	TRBV7-8	-	TRBJ2-7	TGTGCCAGCAGCCAGGACATCTCCTACGAGCAGTACTTC	CASSQDISYEQYF
-	TRBV9	-	TRBJ1-2	TGTGCCAGCAGCGCCGGACTGGGAAATGGCTACACCTTC	CASSAGLGNGYTF
TRBD1	TRBV6-1	-	TRBJ1-6	TGTGCCAGCAGCCCGGACAGGGTGGGGAATTCACCCCTCCACTTT	CASSPDRVGNSPLHF
TRBD1	TRBV29-1	once	TRBJ2-7	TGCAGCGTTGAAGAAAGACAGGGGCCCTCCTACGAGCAGTACTTC	CSVEERQGPSYEQYF
-	TRBV30	-	TRBJ1-1	TGTGCCTGGCCTCGAGACGGGATGAACACTGAAGCTTTCTTT	CAWPRDGMNTEAFF
-	TRBV18	-	TRBJ1-5	TGTGCCAGCGCGCCCTTAAGCAATCAGCCCCAGCATTTT	CASAPLSNQPQHF
-	TRBV9	-	TRBJ2-3	TGTGCCAGCAGCCCATTCGACAGGAGCACAGATACGCAGTATTTT	CASSPFDRSTDTQYF
-	TRBV7-2	-	TRBJ1-5	TGTGCCAGCAGCTTAGGGGGGGATCAGCCCCAGCATTTT	CASSLGGDQPQHF
TRBD1	TRBV6-5	few	TRBJ1-4	TGTGCCAGCAGTTACGATGGACAGGCGAGGGAAAAACTGTTTTTT	CASSYDGQAREKLFF